This passage covers 31 T cell receptor beta chains from one sample sequenced in a study of OX40 agonist ivuxolimab in advanced cancers. This table comes from immunoSEQ multiplex PCR, and its TCRdb copy is limited to in-frame clones, with some not included. The sample lists roughly 150,000 clones; around 94% were seen once. The specimen comprised CD4+ or CD8+ T cells sorted from blood, sampled in a trial of the OX40 agonist ivuxolimab. These receptors were taken from an adult with an advanced solid tumor such as melanoma, head and neck, liver or kidney cancer.

The genes are TRBV6-5 and TRBJ2-6; perhaps TRBD2 as D (5 bases). Germline V CDR1 and CDR2: MNHEY, SVGAGI. Deletions cut 8 bases from V and 0 bases from J, with 11 bases between. The CDR3 is 15 residues long. CDR3 nucleotide sequence: TGTGCCAGCTCGGGGTCAAGCTCTGGGGCCAACGTCCTGACTTTC. As protein: CASSGSSSGANVLTF.

As DNA, the CDR3 is TGTGCCAGCAGTTTAAGTTTCTGGGCCCAAACCTACGAGCAGTACTTC. The encoded protein is CASSLSFWAQTYEQYF. V and J are TRBV28 and TRBJ2-7; no reliable D call. This CDR3 comprises 16 residues. Trimming shortened V by 2 bases and J by 2 bases, and 16 bases separated the two germline ends. The V gene's germline CDR1 is MDHEN and CDR2 SYDVKM.

The chain has TRBV9 and TRBJ1-1, with 12 bases that match TRBD1. Looked up from germline, CDR1 is SGDLS and CDR2 is YYNGEE. The CDR3 spans 15 residues. The V and J ends lost 1 base and 4 bases, in that order; junction bases with no gene match: 2. DNA for the CDR3: TGTGCCAGCAGCGTAATGGGACAGGGGGCCACTGAAGCTTTCTTT. Translated: CASSVMGQGATEAFF.

The chain uses TRBV5-4 and TRBJ2-3, with 8 bases that match TRBD2. V was pared by 5 bases and J by 0 bases, with 5 bases of the junction left unmatched. This CDR3 contains 15 residues. The germline gives CDR1 SGHNT, CDR2 YYREEE (reference sequence). The DNA of the CDR3 is TGTGCCAGCAGAGAGGCTAGCGGGAGCACAGATACGCAGTATTTT. This sequence encodes CASREASGSTDTQYF.

This sequence joins TRBV7-2 and TRBJ2-7, with unresolved D. This CDR3 has 15 amino acids. V was trimmed by 1 base and J by 0 bases, leaving 10 bases between them. CDR1 and CDR2 (germline): SGHTA, FQGNSA. The CDR3 sequence is CASSLDVVSSYEQYF. CDR3 DNA: TGTGCCAGCAGCTTAGACGTGGTTAGCTCCTACGAGCAGTACTTC.

This chain joins TRBV14 and TRBJ1-2, with TRBD1 identical over 7 bases. The germline gives CDR1 SGHDN, CDR2 FVKESK. V shed 0 bases, J shed 7 bases, and the junction held 8 bases outside the gene matches. CDR3 length: 15 amino acids. CDR3 sequence: CASSQDVGGLGGYTF. Written as DNA, the CDR3 is TGTGCCAGCAGCCAAGACGTAGGGGGCCTGGGTGGCTACACCTTC.

This chain links TRBV6-6 with TRBJ1-3; D not certain. Germline V CDR1 and CDR2: MNHNY, SVGAGI (reference sequence). The CDR3 is 13 residues long. The V gene lost 2 bases and the J gene lost 4 bases, with 6 bases spanning the gap. The CDR3 loop is CASSYGQGNTIYF. The CDR3 bases are TGTGCCAGCAGTTACGGGCAGGGAAACACCATATATTTT.

V and J are TRBV6-6 and TRBJ1-2, with a possible D match to TRBD1 (6 bases). Germline CDR1 is MNHNY and CDR2 is SVGAGI (reference sequence). This CDR3 contains 12 residues. Deletions cut 2 bases from V and 8 bases from J, with 9 bases between. In DNA form, the CDR3 reads TGTGCCAGCAGTTACCCACAGGGCGGCTACACCTTC. Its protein is CASSYPQGGYTF.

The J gene is TRBJ1-1, the V gene TRBV7-9, with 9 bases fitting TRBD1. V trimming: 4 bases; J trimming: 5 bases; junction bases outside the gene matches: 14. Germline CDR1 reads SEHNR; CDR2 reads FQNEAQ (reference sequence). This CDR3 region has 17 residues. The chain's CDR3 is CASSSPPRDRVTTEAFF. CDR3 DNA sequence: TGTGCCAGCAGCTCCCCTCCGAGGGACAGGGTAACGACTGAAGCTTTCTTT.

This clone was seen a single time. This chain joins TRBV9 and TRBJ2-7; a weak D match, TRBD2 (7 bases). The V and J ends lost 0 bases and 0 bases respectively, with 19 bases between them. Germline values: CDR1 SGDLS, CDR2 YYNGEE. CDR3 length equals 18 residues. CDR3 nucleotide sequence: TGTGCCAGCAGCGTAGGAGGGGGGTGGCTAGCGGACTCCTACGAGCAGTACTTC. Amino acids: CASSVGGGWLADSYEQYF.

Here the CDR3 DNA reads TGTGCCAGCAGCCGACAGGGGGACGAGCAGTACTTC. It is translated as CASSRQGDEQYF. The V gene is TRBV6-6, the J gene TRBJ2-7, with 9 bases fitting TRBD1. This CDR3 comprises 12 residues. The V gene's germline CDR1 is MNHNY and CDR2 SVGAGI (reference sequence). J was trimmed by 5 bases and V by 6 bases; bases with no gene match: 2.

The chain joins TRBV18 to TRBJ2-1, with D possibly matching TRBD1 (5 bases). The CDR3 runs 13 residues. The germline gives CDR1 KGHSH, CDR2 LQKENI. V lost 0 bases and J 10 bases, leaving 10 bases between the germline ends. The CDR3 DNA reads TGTGCCAGCTCACCACCGGCAGGGTCGGAGCAGTTCTTC. As protein: CASSPPAGSEQFF.

This chain uses TRBV30 with TRBJ1-1; D might be TRBD1 (5 bases). CDR1 is GTSNPN and CDR2 is SVGIG in the germline V gene (reference sequence). The CDR3 extends over 14 amino acids. Deletions cut 0 bases from V and 5 bases from J, with 13 bases between. CDR3: CAWSVRGERTEAFF. In DNA form, the CDR3 reads TGTGCCTGGAGTGTACGGGGGGAGCGGACTGAAGCTTTCTTT.

The CDR3 sequence: CASSPYRYRGHHGYTF. CDR3 sequence (DNA): TGTGCCAGCAGCCCCTACAGGTACAGGGGACACCATGGCTACACCTTC. V and J are TRBV21-1 and TRBJ1-2; the DNA was not used to check the table's D call, TRBD1. TRBV21-1 is deemed a pseudogene. The CDR3 consists of 16 residues.

The chain combines TRBV29-1 with TRBJ1-2; D uncertain. Trimming took off 3 bases at V and 4 bases at J, with 12 bases between the two ends. CDR1 SQVTM and CDR2 ANQGSEA come from the germline V gene. CDR3 length: 13 amino acids. The CDR3: CSVDPVLGYGYTF. The CDR3 DNA sequence: TGCAGCGTTGATCCGGTCTTGGGCTATGGCTACACCTTC.

The chain has TRBV29-1 and TRBJ2-3; D gene ambiguous. V dropped 6 bases and J dropped 9 bases, with 19 bases sitting between them. This CDR3 has 13 residues. Germline V gene data show CDR1 as SQVTM and CDR2 as ANQGSEA. DNA of the CDR3: TGCAGCGTCGTAGGACCGTACCAAGGGACGCAGTATTTT. This encodes CSVVGPYQGTQYF.

This clone was detected only a few times. The chain links TRBV4-1 to TRBJ1-6, with D uncertain. Between the trimmed V and J ends, which lost 5 bases and 8 bases, there was a span of 19 bases. Germline-derived CDR1 and CDR2 are MGHRA and YSYEKL. This CDR3 has 16 residues. The CDR3 reads CASSASGQVSHSPLHF. The DNA of the CDR3 is TGCGCCAGCAGCGCCTCTGGCCAGGTCTCCCATTCACCCCTCCACTTT.

This chain connects TRBV19 to TRBJ2-7; D perhaps matches TRBD1 (6 bases). V was cut by 5 bases and J by 2 bases, with 10 bases left in between. Germline V gene data show CDR1 as LNHDA and CDR2 as SQIVND (reference sequence). CDR3 size: 13 residues. The CDR3 sequence is CASSLGTPYEQYF. DNA of the CDR3: TGTGCCAGTAGTCTCGGGACACCCTACGAGCAGTACTTC.

The chain carries TRBV28 and TRBJ1-2; 7 nucleotides match TRBD1. CDR1 and CDR2 (germline): MDHEN, SYDVKM. This CDR3 spans 14 amino acids. J lost 5 bases, V lost 5 bases, and 8 bases had no gene match. CDR3 protein: CASSQGSGGYGYTF. CDR3 nucleotides: TGTGCCAGCAGTCAGGGGTCAGGGGGGTATGGCTACACCTTC.

The CDR3 region is CASSLSPPTQTSLFF. DNA for the CDR3: TGTGCCAGCAGCTTAAGCCCCCCAACTCAGACGAGTCTGTTTTTT. This chain links TRBV7-9 with TRBJ1-4, with D unresolved. This CDR3 contains 15 residues. V was clipped by 2 bases and J by 14 bases, with 21 bases between them. The germline CDR1 and CDR2 sequences are SEHNR and FQNEAQ (reference sequence).

The V gene is TRBV18, the J gene TRBJ1-5, with D possibly matching TRBD1 (5 bases). V was trimmed by 5 bases and J by 3 bases, leaving 20 bases between them. This CDR3 is built from 17 residues. Germline CDR1 KGHSH, CDR2 LQKENI. In nucleotides, the CDR3 is TGTGCCAGCTCATCGATCGAGGGGAGCGGCGACAATCAGCCCCAGCATTTT. Translated: CASSSIEGSGDNQPQHF.

This clone was seen only once. The chain couples TRBV7-9 to TRBJ2-5, with 12 bases identical to TRBD2. Germline V gene data show CDR1 as SEHNR and CDR2 as FQNEAQ (reference sequence). With V trimmed by 2 bases and J by 4 bases, 11 bases remained unmatched. There are 18 residues in the CDR3. Here the CDR3 DNA reads TGTGCCAGCAGCTTACTAGCGGGAGGGCCTGGGGCATCAGAGACCCAGTACTTC. It is translated as CASSLLAGGPGASETQYF.

The V gene is TRBV2, the J gene TRBJ1-2, with 7 bases fitting TRBD1. This CDR3 spans 14 amino acids. The ends lost 4 bases at V and 6 bases at J; junction bases unmatched: 8. Germline values: CDR1 SNHLY, CDR2 FYNNEI. The CDR3 sequence: CASSVTDRADGYTF. The DNA of the CDR3 is TGTGCCAGCAGTGTAACAGACAGGGCTGATGGCTACACCTTC.

V usage is TRBV7-2 and J usage is TRBJ2-2; TRBD1 matches at 10 bases. J gave up 7 bases and V 1 base, and 3 bases lay outside the gene matches. Germline V gene sequence: CDR1 SGHTA, CDR2 FQGNSA. The CDR3 runs to 15 residues. The CDR3 sequence is CASSLGQGAGGELFF. In DNA, the CDR3 is TGTGCCAGCAGCTTAGGACAGGGGGCTGGCGGGGAGCTGTTTTTT. Based on the CDR3 plus reference TRBV7-2 and TRBJ2-2, the full variable domain is GAGVSQSPSNKVTEKGKDVELRCDPISGHTALYWYRQSLGQGLEFLIYFQGNSAPDKSGLPSDRFSAERTGGSVSTLTIQRTQQEDSAVYLCASSLGQGAGGELFFGEGSRLTVL.

This chain joins TRBV10-1 and TRBJ1-6; 7 bases line up with TRBD1. The CDR3 is 15 residues long. Looked up from germline, CDR1 is WNHNN and CDR2 is SYGVQD (reference sequence). V shed 6 bases and J 5 bases; nucleotides not matched to a gene: 7. In DNA, the CDR3 is TGCGCCAGCAGCCTACGGACAGGAGATAATTCACCCCTCCACTTT. Translating gives CASSLRTGDNSPLHF.

The chain has TRBV29-1 and TRBJ2-4; D ambiguous. Germline V gene sequence: CDR1 SQVTM, CDR2 ANQGSEA. The CDR3 contains 14 residues. Deletions cut 2 bases from V and 0 bases from J, with 8 bases between. CDR3 in DNA: TGCAGCGTTGAAATACAGTTAGCCAAAAACATTCAGTACTTC. This sequence encodes CSVEIQLAKNIQYF.

The rearrangement uses TRBV27 and TRBJ1-1, with D hard to call. Germline V gene data show CDR1 as MNHEY and CDR2 as SMNVEV (reference sequence). Trimming cost V 5 bases and J 1 base, with 14 bases left between them. CDR3 length: 15 residues. The CDR3 spells CASSNRQIRNTEAFF. The CDR3 DNA is TGTGCCAGCAGTAATCGGCAGATACGGAACACTGAAGCTTTCTTT.

The chain joins TRBV6-1 to TRBJ1-4; 7 bases line up with TRBD1. Germline CDR1 and CDR2: MNHNS and SASEGT. CDR3 length: 14 residues. Trimming removed 4 bases from V and 6 bases from J; junction bases left unmatched: 5. CDR3 DNA sequence: TGTGCCAGCAGTGCTTACAGGGGTTATGAAAAACTGTTTTTT. Protein product: CASSAYRGYEKLFF.

This clone was found once. The V call is TRBV6-1, the J call TRBJ2-1; 9 bases map to TRBD1. V lost 6 bases to trimming and J lost 4 bases; unmatched junction nucleotides: 7. The germline V gene has CDR1 MNHNS and CDR2 SASEGT. This CDR3 has 15 residues. The CDR3 spells CASSLRDRVYNEQFF. CDR3 nucleotide sequence: TGTGCCAGCAGCCTCCGGGACAGGGTTTACAATGAGCAGTTCTTC.

The rearrangement links TRBV9 to TRBJ2-3, with 9 bases matching TRBD1. Looked up from germline, CDR1 is SGDLS and CDR2 is YYNGEE. Germline trimming cut 3 bases from V and 3 bases from J; bases unmatched to any gene: 2. The CDR3 is 14 residues long. The CDR3 reads CASSADRGTDTQYF. For the CDR3, the DNA is TGTGCCAGCAGCGCGGACAGGGGAACAGATACGCAGTATTTT.

The chain has TRBV19 and TRBJ1-2; D not certain. Germline assignment: CDR1 LNHDA and CDR2 SQIVND (reference sequence). The ends were cut back, 2 bases at V and 4 bases at J, with 5 bases in the middle. This CDR3 region has 12 residues. DNA of the CDR3: TGTGCCAGTAGTATAAAGTCCTATGGCTACACCTTC. Translated: CASSIKSYGYTF. The full variable domain, rest sourced from reference TRBV19 and TRBJ1-2, is DGGITQSPKYLFRKEGQNVTLSCEQNLNHDAMYWYRQDPGQGLRLIYYSQIVNDFQKGDIAEGYSVSREKKESFPLTVTSAQKNPTAFYLCASSIKSYGYTFGSGTRLTVV.